The rows below give T cell receptor beta chains drawn from one sample of a study of cytomegalovirus exposure and HLA in healthy donors. The protocol was immunoSEQ multiplex PCR, while the TCRdb copy is restricted to in-frame clones and leaves out a portion. The table lists about 160,000 clones, 96% of them singletons. The sample was PBMCs. These receptors were obtained from a woman aged 18-30 years in good health and CMV-seronegative. CDR3s include the opening cysteine and the closing phenylalanine or tryptophan. The order of the fields is clone size, V gene, D gene, J gene, CDR3 DNA, CDR3 protein. The D gene is left open where the match is weak. Clone size is shown for a subset of rows, as once, few, many or a class of expanded clone.

clone_size: NA; v_call: TRBV7-9; d_call: NA; j_call: TRBJ1-6; cdr3_nt: TGTGCCAGCAGCTTTTTGACGGGTAATTCACCCCTCCACTTT; cdr3_aa: CASSFLTGNSPLHF
clone_size: NA; v_call: TRBV6-1; d_call: TRBD1; j_call: TRBJ1-1; cdr3_nt: TGTGCCAGCAGTGTCGCCGGGACAGGGACTGAAGCTTTCTTT; cdr3_aa: CASSVAGTGTEAFF
clone_size: NA; v_call: TRBV6-6; d_call: TRBD1; j_call: TRBJ1-5; cdr3_nt: TGTGCCAGCAGTCCCACAGGGGCGGGTAGTCAGCCCCAGCATTTT; cdr3_aa: CASSPTGAGSQPQHF
clone_size: NA; v_call: TRBV19; d_call: NA; j_call: TRBJ2-1; cdr3_nt: TGTGCCACCATGCTGGGGAGCTCCTACAATGAGCAGTTCTTC; cdr3_aa: CATMLGSSYNEQFF
clone_size: NA; v_call: TRBV7-3; d_call: NA; j_call: TRBJ1-1; cdr3_nt: TGTGCCAGCAGGCTTACGGGAACAGATGAAGCTTTCTTT; cdr3_aa: CASRLTGTDEAFF
clone_size: NA; v_call: TRBV7-3; d_call: TRBD1; j_call: TRBJ2-7; cdr3_nt: TGTGCCAGCAGCCCCTCCCACGGGGACAGCTACGAGCAGTACTTC; cdr3_aa: CASSPSHGDSYEQYF
clone_size: NA; v_call: TRBV11-2; d_call: TRBD2; j_call: TRBJ2-3; cdr3_nt: TGTGCCAGCAGCTTACTAGCGGGGCGCACAGATACGCAGTATTTT; cdr3_aa: CASSLLAGRTDTQYF
clone_size: NA; v_call: TRBV7-2; d_call: NA; j_call: TRBJ2-1; cdr3_nt: TGTGCCAGCAGCCTTAGCAGCTACAATGAGCAGTTCTTC; cdr3_aa: CASSLSSYNEQFF
clone_size: NA; v_call: TRBV11-1; d_call: NA; j_call: TRBJ2-7; cdr3_nt: TGTGCCAGCAGCTCACTCGACAGGATCAAGGGTGAGCAGTACTTC; cdr3_aa: CASSSLDRIKGEQYF
clone_size: once; v_call: TRBV25-1; d_call: NA; j_call: TRBJ2-2; cdr3_nt: TGTGCCAGCAGTTCAACGGGCACCGGGGAGCTGTTTTTT; cdr3_aa: CASSSTGTGELFF
clone_size: NA; v_call: TRBV7-9; d_call: NA; j_call: TRBJ1-1; cdr3_nt: TGTGCCAGCAGCTTTGCAGGTGAAGCTTTCTTT; cdr3_aa: CASSFAGEAFF
clone_size: NA; v_call: TRBV4-2; d_call: NA; j_call: TRBJ1-3; cdr3_nt: TGTGCCAGCAGTAAACAGGGTTCTGGAAACACCATATATTTT; cdr3_aa: CASSKQGSGNTIYF
clone_size: few; v_call: TRBV7-3; d_call: TRBD1; j_call: TRBJ2-3; cdr3_nt: TGTGCCAGCAGCTCCGGACAGGGGGGCACAGATACGCAGTATTTT; cdr3_aa: CASSSGQGGTDTQYF
clone_size: NA; v_call: TRBV19; d_call: TRBD1; j_call: TRBJ1-2; cdr3_nt: TGTGCCAGTAGTATCGACAGGGGCTATGGCTACACCTTC; cdr3_aa: CASSIDRGYGYTF
clone_size: once; v_call: TRBV7-2; d_call: TRBD2; j_call: TRBJ2-1; cdr3_nt: TGTGCCACGGCTAGCGGGGGGGCCGGGGCTGAGCAGTTCTTC; cdr3_aa: CATASGGAGAEQFF
clone_size: NA; v_call: TRBV29-1; d_call: TRBD2; j_call: TRBJ2-5; cdr3_nt: TGCAGCGTTTTGGGGCTCCTAGCGGGGGAACAAGAGACCCAGTACTTC; cdr3_aa: CSVLGLLAGEQETQYF
clone_size: NA; v_call: TRBV10-2; d_call: NA; j_call: TRBJ1-4; cdr3_nt: TGCGCCAGCAGAACTGACAGAGCCGCAACTAATGAAAAACTGTTTTTT; cdr3_aa: CASRTDRAATNEKLFF
clone_size: NA; v_call: TRBV6-6; d_call: TRBD1; j_call: TRBJ1-2; cdr3_nt: TGTGCCAGCAGTTTCGACAGGGACAACTATGGCTACACCTTC; cdr3_aa: CASSFDRDNYGYTF
clone_size: NA; v_call: TRBV6-5; d_call: TRBD1; j_call: TRBJ2-2; cdr3_nt: TGTGCCAGCAGCCGGACAGGGGAGGCCGGGGAGCTGTTTTTT; cdr3_aa: CASSRTGEAGELFF
clone_size: few; v_call: TRBV7-2; d_call: NA; j_call: TRBJ2-7; cdr3_nt: TGTGCCAGCAGCTCCGGACAGTACGAGCAGTACTTC; cdr3_aa: CASSSGQYEQYF
clone_size: NA; v_call: TRBV5-6; d_call: TRBD1; j_call: TRBJ2-7; cdr3_nt: TGTGCCAGCAGCTTGGGTACGGGACAGCGATACTACGAGCAGTACTTC; cdr3_aa: CASSLGTGQRYYEQYF
clone_size: once; v_call: TRBV9; d_call: NA; j_call: TRBJ1-2; cdr3_nt: TGTGCCAGCAGCGGAGGTCGACAGTTTAACTATGGCTACACCTTC; cdr3_aa: CASSGGRQFNYGYTF
clone_size: NA; v_call: TRBV18; d_call: NA; j_call: TRBJ2-3; cdr3_nt: TGTGCCAGCTCACCACAGGTGACTGGAGGCACAGATACGCAGTATTTT; cdr3_aa: CASSPQVTGGTDTQYF
clone_size: NA; v_call: TRBV5-4; d_call: TRBD1; j_call: TRBJ2-7; cdr3_nt: TGTGCCAGCAGCTTGGGCTCAGGACAGGGAAGCGACGAGCAGTACTTC; cdr3_aa: CASSLGSGQGSDEQYF
clone_size: NA; v_call: TRBV21-1; d_call: NA; j_call: TRBJ1-4; cdr3_nt: TGTGCCAGTAATTTTCGGGTTTTATTCGAATCTTGTTACTATTGGGAAAAACTGTTTTTT; cdr3_aa: CASNFRVLFESCYYWEKLFF
clone_size: NA; v_call: TRBV5-1; d_call: NA; j_call: TRBJ2-3; cdr3_nt: TGCGCCAGCAGCACAGGGAGAACAGATACGCAGTATTTT; cdr3_aa: CASSTGRTDTQYF
clone_size: NA; v_call: TRBV5-1; d_call: NA; j_call: TRBJ1-2; cdr3_nt: TGCGCCAGCAGCGTAGGGGTAGGGTCTGGCTATGGCTACACCTTC; cdr3_aa: CASSVGVGSGYGYTF
clone_size: NA; v_call: TRBV13; d_call: TRBD2; j_call: TRBJ2-5; cdr3_nt: TGTGCCAGCAGCTTAAGAAAGGGACTAGCGGGGGTAGAGACCCAGTACTTC; cdr3_aa: CASSLRKGLAGVETQYF
clone_size: once; v_call: TRBV19; d_call: TRBD1; j_call: TRBJ2-7; cdr3_nt: TGTGCCAGTAGTCTTTCCGGACAGGGTCCCTACGAGCAGTACTTC; cdr3_aa: CASSLSGQGPYEQYF
clone_size: NA; v_call: TRBV9; d_call: TRBD1; j_call: TRBJ2-7; cdr3_nt: TGTGCCAGCAGCGTAGGGACAGGGGCTTTCTACGAGCAGTACTTC; cdr3_aa: CASSVGTGAFYEQYF
clone_size: NA; v_call: TRBV6-5; d_call: TRBD2; j_call: TRBJ2-3; cdr3_nt: TGTGCCAGCAGTGCAACTAGCGGGGGGGCGGGTACGCAGTATTTT; cdr3_aa: CASSATSGGAGTQYF
clone_size: NA; v_call: TRBV9; d_call: NA; j_call: TRBJ1-2; cdr3_nt: TGTGCCAGCAGCCCCGGGGGGGGGAATGGCTACACCTTC; cdr3_aa: CASSPGGGNGYTF
clone_size: NA; v_call: TRBV4-2; d_call: TRBD1; j_call: TRBJ2-7; cdr3_nt: TGTGCCAGCAGCCAGCGGACGGGGACAGCTGGGTCAGGCTCCTACGAGCAGTACTTC; cdr3_aa: CASSQRTGTAGSGSYEQYF
clone_size: NA; v_call: TRBV19; d_call: NA; j_call: TRBJ2-7; cdr3_nt: TGTGCCAGTAGTACAGGTAATCGCTACGAGCAGTACTTC; cdr3_aa: CASSTGNRYEQYF
clone_size: NA; v_call: TRBV29-1; d_call: NA; j_call: TRBJ1-1; cdr3_nt: TGCAGCGTAGTACTACAGGGTAGTAACACTGAAGCTTTCTTT; cdr3_aa: CSVVLQGSNTEAFF
clone_size: NA; v_call: TRBV25-1; d_call: TRBD1; j_call: TRBJ2-7; cdr3_nt: TGTGCCAGCAGTAAAATGGGACAGGGGGCTTACGAGCAGTACTTC; cdr3_aa: CASSKMGQGAYEQYF
clone_size: NA; v_call: TRBV13; d_call: NA; j_call: TRBJ1-2; cdr3_nt: TGTGCCAGCAGCTTGGAGGCTAACTATGGCTACACCTTC; cdr3_aa: CASSLEANYGYTF
clone_size: NA; v_call: TRBV9; d_call: TRBD1; j_call: TRBJ1-1; cdr3_nt: TGTGCCAGCAGCGGAGGGACAGGGACGAACACTGAAGCTTTCTTT; cdr3_aa: CASSGGTGTNTEAFF
clone_size: NA; v_call: TRBV4-3; d_call: NA; j_call: TRBJ2-5; cdr3_nt: TGCGCCAGCAGCCAAAGTCAGGGCGCGCAAGAGACCCAGTACTTC; cdr3_aa: CASSQSQGAQETQYF
clone_size: NA; v_call: TRBV30; d_call: TRBD2; j_call: TRBJ2-2; cdr3_nt: TGTGCCTGGAGTCAGCTAGCGGGCGGGGAGCTGTTTTTT; cdr3_aa: CAWSQLAGGELFF
clone_size: NA; v_call: TRBV19; d_call: NA; j_call: TRBJ1-5; cdr3_nt: TGTGCCAGTACCGTGGACAGATCAATCTATAGCAATCAGCCCCAGCATTTT; cdr3_aa: CASTVDRSIYSNQPQHF
clone_size: NA; v_call: TRBV6-6; d_call: TRBD2; j_call: TRBJ2-1; cdr3_nt: TGTGCCAGCAGTTACTCTGGCGGGGGGCCCTACAATGAGCAGTTCTTC; cdr3_aa: CASSYSGGGPYNEQFF
clone_size: NA; v_call: TRBV15; d_call: NA; j_call: TRBJ2-7; cdr3_nt: TGTGCCACCAGCAGAGGGATACAGGGAGCAAACGAGCAGTACTTC; cdr3_aa: CATSRGIQGANEQYF
clone_size: NA; v_call: TRBV27; d_call: TRBD1; j_call: TRBJ1-2; cdr3_nt: TGTGCCAGCAGACCGGAGGGACAGCTCGGAGGAGGCTACACCTTC; cdr3_aa: CASRPEGQLGGGYTF
clone_size: NA; v_call: TRBV11-2; d_call: TRBD2; j_call: TRBJ2-1; cdr3_nt: TGTGCCAGCAGGCACACCGGGACTAACAATGAGCAGTTCTTC; cdr3_aa: CASRHTGTNNEQFF
clone_size: NA; v_call: TRBV6-1; d_call: TRBD1; j_call: TRBJ1-3; cdr3_nt: TGTGCCAGCAGTGAGGACAGGGGGAGCGGAAACACCATATATTTT; cdr3_aa: CASSEDRGSGNTIYF
clone_size: NA; v_call: TRBV5-4; d_call: TRBD2; j_call: TRBJ2-3; cdr3_nt: TGTGCCAGCAGCTTGGGCCCCTCGACTAGCGGGGTTGGGGGCACAGATACGCAGTATTTT; cdr3_aa: CASSLGPSTSGVGGTDTQYF